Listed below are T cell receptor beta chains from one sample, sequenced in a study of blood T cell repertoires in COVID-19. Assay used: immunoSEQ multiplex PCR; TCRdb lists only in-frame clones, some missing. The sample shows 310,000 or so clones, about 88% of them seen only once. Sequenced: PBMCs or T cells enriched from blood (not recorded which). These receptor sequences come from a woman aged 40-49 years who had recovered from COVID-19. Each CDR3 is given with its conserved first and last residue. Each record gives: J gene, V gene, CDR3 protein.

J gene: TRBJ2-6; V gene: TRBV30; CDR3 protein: CAWEETTGANVLTF
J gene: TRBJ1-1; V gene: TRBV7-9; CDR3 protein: CASSSTGANTEAFF
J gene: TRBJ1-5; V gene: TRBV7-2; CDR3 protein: CASSLMTAIGSNQPQHF
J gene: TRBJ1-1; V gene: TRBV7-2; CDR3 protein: CASSTSPGAAEAFF
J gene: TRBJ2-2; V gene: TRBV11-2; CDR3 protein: CASGETGLAINTGELFF
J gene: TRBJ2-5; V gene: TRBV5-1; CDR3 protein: CASSFVTSPAGAAGTQYF
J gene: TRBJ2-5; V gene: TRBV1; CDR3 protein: CTSSGSGRYQETQYF
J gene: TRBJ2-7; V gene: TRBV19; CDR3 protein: CASSGRDYEQYF
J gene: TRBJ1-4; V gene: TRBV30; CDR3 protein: CATQGFTYEKLFF
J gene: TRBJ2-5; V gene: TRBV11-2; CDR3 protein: CASSFFGQTQETQYF